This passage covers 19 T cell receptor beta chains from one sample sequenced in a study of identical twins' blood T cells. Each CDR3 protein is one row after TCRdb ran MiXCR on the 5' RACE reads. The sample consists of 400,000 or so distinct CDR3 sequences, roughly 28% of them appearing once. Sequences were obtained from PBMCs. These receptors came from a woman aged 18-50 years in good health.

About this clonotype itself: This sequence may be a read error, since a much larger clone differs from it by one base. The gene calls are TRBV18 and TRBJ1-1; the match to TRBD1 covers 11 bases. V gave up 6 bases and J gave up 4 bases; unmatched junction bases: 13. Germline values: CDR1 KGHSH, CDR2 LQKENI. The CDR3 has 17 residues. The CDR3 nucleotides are TGTGCCAGCTCCCGCAACGGACAGGGGGCCGTGAGCACTGAAGCTTTCTTT. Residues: CASSRNGQGAVSTEAFF.

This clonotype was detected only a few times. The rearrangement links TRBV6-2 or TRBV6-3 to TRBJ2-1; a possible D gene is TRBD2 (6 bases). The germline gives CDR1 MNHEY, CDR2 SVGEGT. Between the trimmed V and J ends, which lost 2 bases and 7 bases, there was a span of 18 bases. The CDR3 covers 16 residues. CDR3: CASSYLGGSERNEQFF. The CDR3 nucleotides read TGTGCCAGCAGTTACCTAGGAGGGAGTGAGAGGAATGAGCAGTTCTTC.

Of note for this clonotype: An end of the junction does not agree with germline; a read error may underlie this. This chain's CDR3 is CASSSGDQSQHF. The CDR3 DNA is TGTGCCAGCAGCTCCGGGGATCAGTCCCAGCATTTT. The V call is TRBV7-9, the J call TRBJ1-5; D remains ambiguous. CDR3 size: 12 residues. In germline, CDR1 is SEHNR, CDR2 FQNEAQ (reference sequence). Full variable domain (remainder filled in from reference TRBV7-9 and TRBJ1-5): DTGVSQNPRHKITKRGQNVTFRCDPISEHNRLYWYRQTLGQGPEFLTYFQNEAQLEKSRLLSDRFSAERPKGSFSTLEIQRTEQGDSAMYLCASSSGDQSQHFGDGTRLSIL.

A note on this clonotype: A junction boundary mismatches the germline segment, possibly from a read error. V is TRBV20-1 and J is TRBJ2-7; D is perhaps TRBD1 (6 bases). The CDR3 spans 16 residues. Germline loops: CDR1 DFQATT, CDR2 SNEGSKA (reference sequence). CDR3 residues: CSARGATGTPDYGQYF. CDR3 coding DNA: TGCAGTGCTAGAGGTGCTACCGGGACACCCGACTACGGGCAGTACTTC.

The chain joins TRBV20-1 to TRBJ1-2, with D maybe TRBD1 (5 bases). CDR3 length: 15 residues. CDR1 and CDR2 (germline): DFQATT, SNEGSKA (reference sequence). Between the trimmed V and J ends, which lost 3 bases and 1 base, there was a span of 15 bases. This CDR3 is CSARGTWGNNYGYTF. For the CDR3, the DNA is TGCAGTGCTAGGGGGACGTGGGGAAATAACTATGGCTACACCTTC.

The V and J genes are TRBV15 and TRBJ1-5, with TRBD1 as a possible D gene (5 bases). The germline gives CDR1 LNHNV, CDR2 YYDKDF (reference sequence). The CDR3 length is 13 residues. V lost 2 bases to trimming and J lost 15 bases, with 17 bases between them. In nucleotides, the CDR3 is TGTGCCACCAGCAGACAGGGTACTGGCCTAGGGCATTTT. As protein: CATSRQGTGLGHF.

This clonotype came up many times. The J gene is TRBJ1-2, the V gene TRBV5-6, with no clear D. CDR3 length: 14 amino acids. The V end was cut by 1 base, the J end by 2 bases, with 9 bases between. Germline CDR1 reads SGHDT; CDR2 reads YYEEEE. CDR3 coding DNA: TGTGCCAGCAGCTTGTCCCCGGAAAACTATGGCTACACCTTC. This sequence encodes CASSLSPENYGYTF.

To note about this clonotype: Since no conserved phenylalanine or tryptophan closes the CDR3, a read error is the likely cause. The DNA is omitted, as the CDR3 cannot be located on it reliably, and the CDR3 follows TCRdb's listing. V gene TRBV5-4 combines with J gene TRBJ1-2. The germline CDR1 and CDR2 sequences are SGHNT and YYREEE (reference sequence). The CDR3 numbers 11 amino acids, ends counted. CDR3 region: CASSPTERSSI.

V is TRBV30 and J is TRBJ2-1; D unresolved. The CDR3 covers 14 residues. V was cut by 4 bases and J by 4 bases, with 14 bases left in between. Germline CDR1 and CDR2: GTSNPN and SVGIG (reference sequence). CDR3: CAWTRKGLYNEQFF. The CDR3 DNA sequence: TGTGCCTGGACCCGCAAGGGTCTTTACAATGAGCAGTTCTTC.

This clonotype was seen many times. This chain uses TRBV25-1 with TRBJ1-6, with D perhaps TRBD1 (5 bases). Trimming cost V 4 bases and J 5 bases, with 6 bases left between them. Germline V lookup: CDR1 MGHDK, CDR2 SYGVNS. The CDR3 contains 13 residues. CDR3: CASSGTNNSPLHF. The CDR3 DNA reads TGTGCCAGCAGTGGGACAAATAATTCACCCCTCCACTTT.

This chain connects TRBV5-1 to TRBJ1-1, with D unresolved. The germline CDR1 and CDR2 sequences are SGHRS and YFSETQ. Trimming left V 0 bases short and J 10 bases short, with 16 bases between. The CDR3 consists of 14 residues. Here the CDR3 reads CASSLGNQPSGAFF. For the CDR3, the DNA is TGCGCCAGCAGCTTGGGAAACCAACCTTCTGGAGCTTTCTTT.

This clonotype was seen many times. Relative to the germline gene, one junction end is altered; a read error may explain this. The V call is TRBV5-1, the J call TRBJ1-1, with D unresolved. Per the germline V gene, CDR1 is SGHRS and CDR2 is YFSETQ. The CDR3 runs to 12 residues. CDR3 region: CASSLTNTEAFF. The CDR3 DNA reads TGTGCCAGCAGTTTAACGAACACTGAAGCTTTCTTT.

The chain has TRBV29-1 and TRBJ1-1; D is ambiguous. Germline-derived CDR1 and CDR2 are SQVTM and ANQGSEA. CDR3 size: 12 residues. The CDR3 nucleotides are TGCACCGTCCTTACAGAAAACACTGAAGCTTTCTTT. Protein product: CTVLTENTEAFF.

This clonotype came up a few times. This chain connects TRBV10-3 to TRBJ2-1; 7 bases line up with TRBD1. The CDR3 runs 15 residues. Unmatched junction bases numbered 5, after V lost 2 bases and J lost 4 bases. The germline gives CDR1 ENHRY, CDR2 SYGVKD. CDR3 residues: CAISEGRGLYNEQFF. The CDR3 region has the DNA TGTGCCATCAGTGAGGGTAGGGGGCTTTACAATGAGCAGTTCTTC.

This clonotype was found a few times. The CDR3 DNA reads as TGTGCCAGCAGCCACCGACCGTATAATTCACCCCTCCACTTT. Amino acids: CASSHRPYNSPLHF. The chain recombines TRBV3-1 with TRBJ1-6; D gene unclear. V was pared by 3 bases and J by 4 bases, with 7 bases between. Germline CDR1 LGHDT, CDR2 YNNKEL (reference sequence). The CDR3 extends over 14 amino acids.

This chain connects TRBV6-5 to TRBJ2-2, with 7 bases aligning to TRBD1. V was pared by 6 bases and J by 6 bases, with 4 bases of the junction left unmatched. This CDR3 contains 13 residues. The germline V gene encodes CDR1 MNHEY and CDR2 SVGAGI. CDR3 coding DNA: TGTGCCAGCAGCCTTAGGGGGCCCGGGGAGCTGTTTTTT. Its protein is CASSLRGPGELFF.

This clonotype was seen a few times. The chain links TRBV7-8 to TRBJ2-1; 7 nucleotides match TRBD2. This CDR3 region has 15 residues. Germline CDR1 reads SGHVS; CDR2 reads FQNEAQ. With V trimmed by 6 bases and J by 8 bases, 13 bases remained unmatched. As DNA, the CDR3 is TGTGCCAGCAGACCGATAGGGCGGGAGAAGGATGAGCAGTTCTTC. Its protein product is CASRPIGREKDEQFF.

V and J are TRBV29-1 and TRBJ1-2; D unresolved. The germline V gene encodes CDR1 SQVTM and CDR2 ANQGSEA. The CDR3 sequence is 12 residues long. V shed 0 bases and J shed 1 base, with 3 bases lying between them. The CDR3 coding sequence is TGCAGCGTTGAAGAGGGTAACTATGGCTACACCTTC. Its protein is CSVEEGNYGYTF.

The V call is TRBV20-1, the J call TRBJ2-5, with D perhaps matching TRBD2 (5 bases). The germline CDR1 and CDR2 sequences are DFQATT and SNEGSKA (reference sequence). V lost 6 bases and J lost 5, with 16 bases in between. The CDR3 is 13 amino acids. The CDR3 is CSASTRVVETQYF. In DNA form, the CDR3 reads TGCAGTGCGTCAACGCGGGTAGTGGAGACCCAGTACTTC.